The TCR beta chain described here comes from a study of cytotoxic CD8 clonotypes in ibrutinib-treated CLL (dated by TCRdb to the early 2020s). For context, the study as a whole: In this cohort, around 15 patients were treatment-naive and about a dozen were relapsed/refractory, while under 18 had unmutated IGHV. Partial responses were observed in approximately 24 patients and complete responses in 2; after a median follow-up of around 64 months, remission was maintained in approximately 15 patients and progression was observed in about twelve. Response samples were taken after a median of 12 months on treatment, ranging from 6 to 36 months. On average, each sample yielded around 230,000 productive templates and under 95,000 productive rearrangements. Of the 90 or so participants in the trial, roughly 26 had longitudinal samples available. Cryopreserved peripheral blood mononuclear cells were collected at three points: before therapy, at response, and at either sustained remission or disease progression. Every remission and progressive disease sample was obtained while ibrutinib was still being received by the patients. Summary of the overall study and its limitations: Sampling times were not matched between sustained-remission and progressing patients, and lymph node repertoires were not studied. Clonality increased at ibrutinib response, stayed stable in sustained remission, and fell back toward baseline at progression. At baseline, clonality was higher than in age-matched healthy donors and showed a strong correlation with circulating CD8+ T-cell counts. Public clonotypes were rare and either contracted or stayed stable during treatment, and the rise in clonality at ibrutinib response reflected the expansion of private clonotypes.

This sample's time point label indicates: approximately 25 months on ibrutinib. For TCR beta library preparation, around 1.9 micrograms of genomic DNA were extracted from the cryopreserved PBMCs. High-throughput TCR beta sequencing was performed on longitudinal blood samples from CLL patients receiving ibrutinib monotherapy. Patients were enrolled in a phase 2 open-label single-center ibrutinib monotherapy trial. The goal of deep resolution MiSeq sequencing was a depth between 1 in 1 million and 1 in 200,000 T cells, and coverage averaged 10x per clonotype. The immunoSEQ hsTCRB Kit was used to generate the TCR beta libraries. Per the authors' processing: Data were analyzed with ImmunoSEQ Data Assistant and ImmunoSEQ Analyzer, with V, D and J genes assigned per IMGT definitions. Clonality was computed as one minus normalized Shannon entropy of productive rearrangement frequencies, ranging from 0 to 1. Public clonotype analysis was restricted to overrepresented clonotypes comprising at least 0.05% of each patient's repertoire. Repertoires from around 13 age-matched healthy donors in immuneACCESS were used as clonality controls. TCRdb carries this immuneACCESS record with in-frame sequences only. Its versions omit some clonotypes, under half of them owing to an unresolved V gene in the studies checked, with the rest unexplained. The V and J calls and clone size are taken from that table; D and trimming were inferred from the DNA. Recorded for this sample are about 120,000 clones; approximately 85% of them occurred a single time. Approximately 2% of the sample comes from the top ten.

Details on this clone: The target of this receptor is not known. No clone much larger than this one lies a single base away; base qualities are absent.

V is pruned by 2 bases and J by 8 bases, leaving 13 bases of the junction without a gene match. The CDR3 goes from the cysteine to the phenylalanine over 16 residues. CDR3 DNA is the only sequence kept; it has 48 bases, read in frame from the first base. For CDR1 and CDR2, the germline V gene lists MNHEY and SVGAGI. The source is a human donor with chronic lymphocytic leukemia. Rearrangement joined TRBV6-5 to TRBJ1-2; TRBD1 lines up with 8 middle nucleotides. This material consisted of PBMCs, taken after 24 months of ibrutinib treatment. The sequenced DNA is TGTGCCAGCAGTTACCATGGGACAGGTTTATCTTGGGGCTACACCTTC. This yields the protein CASSYHGTGLSWGYTF.